These 18 T cell receptor beta chains originate from one sample sequenced in a study of cytomegalovirus exposure and HLA in healthy donors. With 60 Vbeta and 13 Jbeta primers, the PCR was carried out. Repertoires were generated with immunoSEQ multiplex PCR, while TCRdb's copy carries only in-frame clones and drops some. The sample records about 140,000 clones, roughly 66% being singletons. Sequenced input: PBMCs. The receptors stem from a woman in her fifties or sixties in good health and CMV-seronegative.

V gene TRBV29-1 combines with J gene TRBJ1-2; D is perhaps TRBD1 (6 bases). CDR1 and CDR2 from the germline V gene are SQVTM and ANQGSEA. The CDR3 extends over 14 amino acids. Trimming left V 6 bases short and J 4 bases short, with 18 bases between. The CDR3 region has the DNA TGCAGCGTCACAGGGTCCGATTGGGGCTATGGCTACACCTTC. It translates to CSVTGSDWGYGYTF.

The V call is TRBV6-1, the J call TRBJ2-7, with 8 bases identical to TRBD1. The CDR3 has 13 residues. Looked up from germline, CDR1 is MNHNS and CDR2 is SASEGT. The CDR3 sequence is CAAGGRGAVEKYF. For the CDR3, the DNA is TGTGCAGCAGGGGGCAGGGGAGCCGTCGAAAAGTACTTC.

This clone was counted only a few times. The chain couples TRBV6-1 to TRBJ2-1; D perhaps matches TRBD2 (6 bases). The CDR3 is made up of 12 amino acids. V lost 5 bases to trimming and J lost 7 bases, with 9 bases between them. Germline values: CDR1 MNHNS, CDR2 SASEGT. CDR3 region: CASSPGLNEQFF. The CDR3 DNA sequence: TGTGCCAGCAGTCCAGGACTAAATGAGCAGTTCTTC.

The sample holds a few counts of this clone. This rearrangement joins TRBV25-1 to TRBJ2-7; D gene unclear. V shed 3 bases and J shed 2 bases, with 5 bases lying between them. Germline assignment: CDR1 MGHDK and CDR2 SYGVNS. The CDR3 extends over 12 amino acids. In DNA, the CDR3 is TGTGCCAGCAGTGACCTCGCCTACGAGCAGTACTTC. This codes for CASSDLAYEQYF.

The rearrangement joins TRBV27 to TRBJ2-2; 10 nucleotides match TRBD1. Germline CDR1 and CDR2: MNHEY and SMNVEV (reference sequence). This CDR3 is 17 amino acids long. Trimming took 1 base from V and 4 from J; bases not matched to a gene: 6. CDR3 region: CASSLFGRTGGTGELFF. The DNA of the CDR3 is TGTGCCAGCAGTTTATTTGGTCGGACAGGGGGCACCGGGGAGCTGTTTTTT.

The chain combines TRBV12-5 with TRBJ2-2; D is unclear. The CDR3 is made up of 15 amino acids. Trimming left V 0 bases short and J 1 base short, with 6 bases between. Per the germline V gene, CDR1 is LGHNT and CDR2 is FRNRAP. The CDR3 sequence: CASGLVRQNTGELFF. The CDR3 region has the DNA TGTGCTAGTGGTTTGGTACGACAGAACACCGGGGAGCTGTTTTTT.

The chain employs TRBV6-6 and TRBJ1-5, with 7 bases that match TRBD1. J was trimmed by 3 bases and V by 5 bases; bases with no gene match: 7. The CDR3 is 15 residues long. Germline V gene lookup returns CDR1 MNHNY and CDR2 SVGAGI (reference sequence). CDR3 loop: CASSEHRGNNQPQHF. DNA of the CDR3: TGTGCCAGCAGTGAGCACAGGGGCAACAATCAGCCCCAGCATTTT.

The chain couples TRBV19 to TRBJ2-1; tentative D call: TRBD1 (5 bases). The CDR3 has 14 residues. Germline lookup yields CDR1 LNHDA and CDR2 SQIVND (reference sequence). Trimming took off 4 bases at V and 8 bases at J, with 15 bases between the two ends. CDR3 in DNA: TGTGCCAGTAGTACGTTAGGGGCCAGGGATGAGCAGTTCTTC. It yields the protein CASSTLGARDEQFF.

The chain links TRBV18 to TRBJ2-5; TRBD2 matches 13 bases. The V and J ends lost 3 bases and 1 base, in that order; junction bases with no gene match: 2. Germline V lookup: CDR1 KGHSH, CDR2 LQKENI. This CDR3 region has 16 residues. For the CDR3, the DNA is TGTGCCAGCTCACCCACTAGCGGGAGGGTCCAAGAGACCCAGTACTTC. Translation gives CASSPTSGRVQETQYF.

This rearrangement joins TRBV5-4 to TRBJ2-3; 11 bases fit TRBD2. The germline V gene encodes CDR1 SGHNT and CDR2 YYREEE (reference sequence). Losses at the gene ends were 1 base for V and 6 bases for J; bases not matched to a gene: 7. CDR3 size: 16 residues. Here the CDR3 reads CASSLTSGSRADTQYF. The CDR3, as DNA: TGTGCCAGCAGCTTGACTAGCGGGAGTAGGGCGGATACGCAGTATTTT.

This chain uses TRBV19 with TRBJ2-5; TRBD1 matches at 7 bases. The CDR3 is 13 residues long. Germline V lookup: CDR1 LNHDA, CDR2 SQIVND (reference sequence). Unmatched junction bases numbered 4, after V lost 4 bases and J lost 5 bases. The CDR3: CASSTGTVETQYF. CDR3 coding DNA: TGTGCCAGTAGTACTGGGACAGTGGAGACCCAGTACTTC.

The V gene is TRBV5-1, the J gene TRBJ1-1; 9 bases match TRBD1. The ends lost 3 bases at V and 5 bases at J; junction bases unmatched: 5. Germline lookup yields CDR1 SGHRS and CDR2 YFSETQ. The CDR3 runs to 14 residues. The CDR3 region has the DNA TGCGCCAGCAGCTCACAGGGGGCGCGAACTGAAGCTTTCTTT. This translates into CASSSQGARTEAFF.

This clone was seen just once. The chain uses TRBV10-3 and TRBJ2-2; 9 bases are a match to TRBD2. The CDR3 loop spans 16 amino acids. With V trimmed by 5 bases and J by 4 bases, 8 bases remained unmatched. CDR1 and CDR2 (germline): ENHRY, SYGVKD. CDR3: CAISKREVSGTGELFF. The CDR3 DNA sequence: TGTGCCATCAGTAAGCGGGAGGTGTCGGGCACCGGGGAGCTGTTTTTT.

The chain links TRBV7-9 to TRBJ1-1; TRBD1 matches 10 bases. This CDR3 is 15 amino acids long. Per the germline V gene, CDR1 is SEHNR and CDR2 is FQNEAQ (reference sequence). J gave up 5 bases and V 2 bases, and 5 bases lay outside the gene matches. The CDR3 DNA is TGTGCCAGCAGCTTAAGCCGGGACAGGGGAACTGAAGCTTTCTTT. Amino acid sequence: CASSLSRDRGTEAFF.

The chain carries TRBV9 and TRBJ2-5; 10 bases align to TRBD1. Germline V gives CDR1 SGDLS, CDR2 YYNGEE. This CDR3 has 15 amino acids. V was pared by 0 bases and J by 5 bases, with 4 bases of the junction left unmatched. The CDR3 loop is CASSVGKGQGETQYF. For the CDR3, the DNA is TGTGCCAGCAGCGTAGGGAAGGGACAGGGGGAGACCCAGTACTTC. Variable domain in full (rest from reference TRBV9 and TRBJ2-5): DSGVTQTPKHLITATGQRVTLRCSPRSGDLSVYWYQQSLDQGLQFLIQYYNGEERAKGNILERFSAQQFPDLHSELNLSSLELGDSALYFCASSVGKGQGETQYFGPGTRLLVL.

The rearrangement links TRBV19 to TRBJ2-6; tentatively, D is TRBD2 (5 bases). The CDR3 runs 15 residues. Germline CDR1 LNHDA, CDR2 SQIVND (reference sequence). V was shortened by 1 base and J by 4 bases, with 8 bases between the two germline ends. The CDR3 bases are TGTGCCAGTAGTATAGGAGGGTCGGGGGCCAACGTCCTGACTTTC. Translation gives CASSIGGSGANVLTF.

This chain joins TRBV7-2 and TRBJ2-1; 9 bases fit TRBD2. The CDR3 runs to 16 residues. The germline gives CDR1 SGHTA, CDR2 FQGNSA. V lost 6 bases, J lost 2 bases, and 8 bases stayed unmatched. Written as DNA, the CDR3 is TGTGCCAGCAGAAAATTGGGCGGGGGGGCCTACAATGAGCAGTTCTTC. It translates to CASRKLGGGAYNEQFF.

The chain links TRBV7-2 to TRBJ2-3, with TRBD2 matching 10 bases. Germline-derived CDR1 and CDR2 are SGHTA and FQGNSA. This CDR3 contains 16 residues. V gave up 3 bases and J gave up 1 base; unmatched junction bases: 4. CDR3 in DNA: TGTGCCAGCAGCTTCCGCGGGACTAGCGGCACAGATACGCAGTATTTT. It yields the protein CASSFRGTSGTDTQYF.